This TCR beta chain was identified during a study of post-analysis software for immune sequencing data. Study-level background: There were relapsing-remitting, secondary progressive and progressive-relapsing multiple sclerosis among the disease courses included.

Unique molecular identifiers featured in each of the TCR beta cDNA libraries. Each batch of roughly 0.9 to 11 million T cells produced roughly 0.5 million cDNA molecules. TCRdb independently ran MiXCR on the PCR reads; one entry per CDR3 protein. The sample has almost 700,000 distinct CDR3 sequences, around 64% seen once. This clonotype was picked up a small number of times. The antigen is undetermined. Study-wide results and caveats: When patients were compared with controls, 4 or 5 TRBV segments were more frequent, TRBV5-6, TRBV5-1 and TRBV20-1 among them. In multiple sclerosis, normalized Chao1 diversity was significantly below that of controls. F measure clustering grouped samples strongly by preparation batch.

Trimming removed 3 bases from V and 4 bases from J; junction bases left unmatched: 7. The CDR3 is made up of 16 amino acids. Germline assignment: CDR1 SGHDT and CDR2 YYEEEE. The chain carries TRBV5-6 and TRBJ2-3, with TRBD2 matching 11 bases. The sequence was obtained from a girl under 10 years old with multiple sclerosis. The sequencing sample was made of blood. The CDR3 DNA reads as TGTGCCAGCAGCTCTAAACTAGCGGGAGTGGCAGATACGCAGTATTTT. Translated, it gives CASSSKLAGVADTQYF.